Listed below are T cell receptor beta chains from one sample, sequenced in a study of T cell responses to AZD1222 COVID-19 vaccine. Only in-frame clones appear in the TCRdb table, and some are missing; sequencing was by immunoSEQ multiplex PCR. The sample lists about 140,000 clones; around 90% were seen once. The sequencing used peripheral blood, collected on day 0 of AZD1222 vaccination. Every receptor here comes from an adult in good health. Each CDR3 is given with its conserved first and last residue. A D gene is named only where the DNA matches it firmly. Only some rows state a clone size, as once, few, many or a class for expanded clones.

j_gene: TRBJ2-3
abundance: -
v_gene: TRBV9
d_gene: TRBD2
CDR3aa: CASSGLAGGPLGTDTQYF
CDR3nt: TGTGCCAGCAGCGGACTAGCGGGAGGGCCGCTGGGCACAGATACGCAGTATTTT

j_gene: TRBJ2-2
abundance: -
v_gene: TRBV28
d_gene: -
CDR3aa: CATRRGPGELFF
CDR3nt: TGTGCCACCCGTAGGGGCCCCGGGGAGCTGTTTTTT

j_gene: TRBJ2-1
abundance: once
v_gene: TRBV12-2
d_gene: -
CDR3aa: CASRLAPDRSRPTSYNEQFF
CDR3nt: TGTGCAAGTCGCTTAGCCCCGGACAGGTCCCGACCAACCTCCTACAATGAGCAGTTCTTC

j_gene: TRBJ2-1
abundance: -
v_gene: TRBV4-2
d_gene: TRBD2
CDR3aa: CASSHREGNNEQFF
CDR3nt: TGTGCCAGCAGCCACAGGGAGGGGAACAATGAGCAGTTCTTC

j_gene: TRBJ1-6
abundance: -
v_gene: TRBV9
d_gene: -
CDR3aa: CASSVGQGNSPLHF
CDR3nt: TGTGCCAGCAGCGTAGGGCAGGGGAATTCACCCCTCCACTTT

j_gene: TRBJ1-1
abundance: -
v_gene: TRBV11-2
d_gene: -
CDR3aa: CASSPIAMRGKRTEAFF
CDR3nt: TGTGCCAGCAGCCCTATTGCGATGAGGGGAAAGAGGACTGAAGCTTTCTTT

j_gene: TRBJ2-5
abundance: -
v_gene: TRBV10-3
d_gene: TRBD2
CDR3aa: CAISKGGAGEETQYF
CDR3nt: TGTGCCATCAGTAAAGGGGGAGCGGGAGAAGAGACCCAGTACTTC

j_gene: TRBJ2-2
abundance: -
v_gene: TRBV5-1
d_gene: TRBD1
CDR3aa: CASSPAQGAHQGPNTGELFF
CDR3nt: TGCGCCAGCAGCCCAGCACAGGGGGCGCATCAGGGCCCCAACACCGGGGAGCTGTTTTTT

j_gene: TRBJ1-2
abundance: few
v_gene: TRBV19
d_gene: -
CDR3aa: CASSIGFGGQTGYTF
CDR3nt: TGTGCCAGTAGTATAGGATTCGGGGGGCAGACTGGCTACACCTTC

j_gene: TRBJ1-1
abundance: -
v_gene: TRBV7-9
d_gene: -
CDR3aa: CASSPRGNTEAFF
CDR3nt: TGTGCCAGCAGCCCCAGGGGGAACACTGAAGCTTTCTTT

j_gene: TRBJ1-1
abundance: -
v_gene: TRBV5-1
d_gene: TRBD1
CDR3aa: CASSLRPGTVNTEAFF
CDR3nt: TGCGCCAGCAGCTTGAGACCTGGGACAGTTAACACTGAAGCTTTCTTT